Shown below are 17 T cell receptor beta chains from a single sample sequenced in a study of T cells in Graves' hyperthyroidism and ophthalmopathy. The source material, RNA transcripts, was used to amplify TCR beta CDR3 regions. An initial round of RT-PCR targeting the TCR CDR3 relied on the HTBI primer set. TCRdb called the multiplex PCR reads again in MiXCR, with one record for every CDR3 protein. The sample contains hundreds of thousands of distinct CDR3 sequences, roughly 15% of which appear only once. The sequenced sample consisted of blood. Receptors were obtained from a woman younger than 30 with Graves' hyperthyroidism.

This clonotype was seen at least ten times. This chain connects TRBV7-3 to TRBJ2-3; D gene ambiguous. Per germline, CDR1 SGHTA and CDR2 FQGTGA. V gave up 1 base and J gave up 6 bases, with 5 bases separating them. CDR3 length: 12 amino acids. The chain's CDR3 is CASSLKGDTQYF. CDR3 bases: TGTGCCAGCAGCTTAAAGGGTGATACGCAGTATTTT.

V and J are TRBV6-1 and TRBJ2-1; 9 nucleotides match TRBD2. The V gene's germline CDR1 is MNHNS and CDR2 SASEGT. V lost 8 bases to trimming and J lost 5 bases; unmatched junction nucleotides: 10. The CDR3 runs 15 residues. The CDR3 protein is CASGDGLASHNEQFF. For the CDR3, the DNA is TGTGCCAGCGGCGACGGACTAGCGTCTCACAATGAGCAGTTCTTC.

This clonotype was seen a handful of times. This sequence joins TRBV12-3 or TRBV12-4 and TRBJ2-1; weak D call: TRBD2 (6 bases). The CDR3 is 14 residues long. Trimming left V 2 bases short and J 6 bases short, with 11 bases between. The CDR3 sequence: CASSLTGGANEQFF. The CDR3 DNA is TGTGCCAGCAGTTTAACAGGAGGGGCCAATGAGCAGTTCTTC.

In DNA, the CDR3 is TGTGCCAGCAGTAGGGGACAGTCTGGAAACACCATATATTTT. Its translation is CASSRGQSGNTIYF. This chain connects TRBV6-1 to TRBJ1-3, with TRBD1 matching 7 bases. Germline CDR1 MNHNS, CDR2 SASEGT. Trimming took 5 bases from V and 1 from J; bases not matched to a gene: 2. The CDR3 covers 14 residues.

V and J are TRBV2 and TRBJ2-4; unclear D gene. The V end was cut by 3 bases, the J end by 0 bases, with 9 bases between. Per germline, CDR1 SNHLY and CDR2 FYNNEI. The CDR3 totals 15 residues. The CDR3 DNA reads TGTGCCAGCAGTGATGTCATCCTAGCCAAAAACATTCAGTACTTC. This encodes CASSDVILAKNIQYF.

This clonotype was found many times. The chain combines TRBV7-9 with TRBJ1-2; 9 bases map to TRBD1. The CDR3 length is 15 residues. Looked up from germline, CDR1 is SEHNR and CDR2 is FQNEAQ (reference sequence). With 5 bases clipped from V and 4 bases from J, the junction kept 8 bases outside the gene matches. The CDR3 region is CASSLRDRDLYGYTF. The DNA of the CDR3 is TGTGCCAGCAGCCTAAGGGACAGGGATCTCTATGGCTACACCTTC.

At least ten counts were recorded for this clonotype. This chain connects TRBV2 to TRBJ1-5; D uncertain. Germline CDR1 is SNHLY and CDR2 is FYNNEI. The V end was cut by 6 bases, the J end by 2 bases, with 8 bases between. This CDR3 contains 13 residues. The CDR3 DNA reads TGTGCCAGCAGCGAGTTGGGCAATCAGCCCCAGCATTTT. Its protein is CASSELGNQPQHF.

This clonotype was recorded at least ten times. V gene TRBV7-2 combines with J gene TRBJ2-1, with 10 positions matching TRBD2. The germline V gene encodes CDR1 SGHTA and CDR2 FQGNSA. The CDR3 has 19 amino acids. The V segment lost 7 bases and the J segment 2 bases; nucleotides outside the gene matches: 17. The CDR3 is CASTGRGSSGSVAYNEQFF. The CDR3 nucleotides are TGTGCCAGCACAGGGAGGGGTTCTAGCGGGAGTGTGGCCTACAATGAGCAGTTCTTC.

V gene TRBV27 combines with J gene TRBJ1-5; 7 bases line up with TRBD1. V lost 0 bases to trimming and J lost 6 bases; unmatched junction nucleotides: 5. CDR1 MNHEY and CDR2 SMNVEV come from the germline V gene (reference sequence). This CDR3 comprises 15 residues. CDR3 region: CASSLSAGGRQPQHF. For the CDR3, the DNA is TGTGCCAGCAGTTTATCGGCAGGGGGGCGTCAGCCCCAGCATTTT.

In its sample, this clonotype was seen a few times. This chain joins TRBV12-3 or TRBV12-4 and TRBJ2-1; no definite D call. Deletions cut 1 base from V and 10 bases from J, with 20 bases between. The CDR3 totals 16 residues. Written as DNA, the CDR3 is TGTGCCAGCAGTTTAGGGACCCGACCTTCAGGTGGAGAGCAGTTCTTC. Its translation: CASSLGTRPSGGEQFF.

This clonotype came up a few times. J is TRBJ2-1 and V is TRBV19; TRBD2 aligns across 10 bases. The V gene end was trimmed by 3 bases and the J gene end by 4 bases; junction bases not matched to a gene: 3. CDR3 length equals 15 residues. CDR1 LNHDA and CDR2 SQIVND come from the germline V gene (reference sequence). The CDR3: CASSIGAGGYNEQFF. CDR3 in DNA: TGTGCCAGTAGTATTGGAGCGGGAGGGTACAATGAGCAGTTCTTC.

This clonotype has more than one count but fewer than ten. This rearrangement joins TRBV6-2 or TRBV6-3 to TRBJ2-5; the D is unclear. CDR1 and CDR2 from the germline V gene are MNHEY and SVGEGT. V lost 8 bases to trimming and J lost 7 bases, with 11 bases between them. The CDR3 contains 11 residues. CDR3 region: CASSPMWTQYF. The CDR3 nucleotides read TGTGCCAGCTCCCCAATGTGGACCCAGTACTTC.

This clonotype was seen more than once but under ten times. CDR3 in amino acids: CASSDSTVNTEAFF. The CDR3 DNA reads TGTGCCAGCAGCGATTCGACAGTGAACACTGAAGCTTTCTTT. The chain couples TRBV5-4 to TRBJ1-1; maybe TRBD1 (5 bases). Trimming stripped 4 bases from V and 0 bases from J, with 10 bases between. CDR1 and CDR2 from the germline V gene are SGHNT and YYREEE (reference sequence). The length of the CDR3 is 14 residues.

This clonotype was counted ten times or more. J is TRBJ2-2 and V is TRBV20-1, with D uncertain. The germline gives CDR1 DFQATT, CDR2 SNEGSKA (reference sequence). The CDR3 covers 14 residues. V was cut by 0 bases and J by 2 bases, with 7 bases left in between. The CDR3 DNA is TGCAGTGCTAGAGATCGGAGCAACACCGGGGAGCTGTTTTTT. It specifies CSARDRSNTGELFF.

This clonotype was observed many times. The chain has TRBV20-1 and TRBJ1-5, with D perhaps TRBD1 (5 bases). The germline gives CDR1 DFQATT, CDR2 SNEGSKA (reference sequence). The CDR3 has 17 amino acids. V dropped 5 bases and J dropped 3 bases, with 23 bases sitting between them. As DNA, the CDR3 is TGCAGTGCTGGCAGACAGACCCATAGAAATTTCAATCAGCCCCAGCATTTT. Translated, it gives CSAGRQTHRNFNQPQHF.

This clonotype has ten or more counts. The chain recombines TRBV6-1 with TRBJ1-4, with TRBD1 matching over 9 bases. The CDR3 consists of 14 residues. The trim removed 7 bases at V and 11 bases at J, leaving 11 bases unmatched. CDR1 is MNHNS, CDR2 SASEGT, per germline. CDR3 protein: CASIPGQGSEKLFF. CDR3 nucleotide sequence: TGTGCCAGCATCCCGGGACAGGGAAGTGAGAAACTGTTTTTT.

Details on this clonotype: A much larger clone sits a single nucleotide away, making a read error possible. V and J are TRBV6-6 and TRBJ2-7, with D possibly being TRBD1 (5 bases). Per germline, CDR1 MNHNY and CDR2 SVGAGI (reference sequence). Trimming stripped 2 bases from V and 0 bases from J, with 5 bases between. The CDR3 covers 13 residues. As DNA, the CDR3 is TGTGCCAGCAGTTACGGGGCCTCCTACGAGCAGTACTTC. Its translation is CASSYGASYEQYF.